This entry lists 26 T cell receptor beta chains sequenced from one sample in a study of shared clonotypes between healthy human individuals. The protocol was immunoSEQ multiplex PCR, while the TCRdb copy is restricted to in-frame clones and leaves out a portion. The sample includes about 730,000 clones, around 77% of them seen just once. The specimen was memory CD4+ T cells sorted from blood. The subset is: CD45RA-negative fraction. The receptors originated from a woman in her twenties or thirties in good health.

V usage is TRBV28 and J usage is TRBJ2-3, with 7 bases identical to TRBD1. The V segment lost 6 bases and the J segment 3 bases; nucleotides outside the gene matches: 12. Germline loops: CDR1 MDHEN, CDR2 SYDVKM. This CDR3 contains 16 residues. The CDR3 coding sequence is TGTGCCAGCAGCCAAGGGGGCACGTGGAGGACAGATACGCAGTATTTT. It translates to CASSQGGTWRTDTQYF.

Worth noting for this clone: Additional DNA sequences in this sample encode the identical CDR3. The rearrangement links TRBV25-1 to TRBJ1-1, with a tentative D call TRBD1 (5 bases). V shed 5 bases and J shed 4 bases, with 8 bases lying between them. This CDR3 is built from 12 residues. Germline CDR1 reads MGHDK; CDR2 reads SYGVNS. CDR3 residues: CASSRQGTEAFF. DNA of the CDR3: TGTGCCAGCAGTCGGCAGGGCACTGAAGCTTTCTTT.

This clone has a single count. The chain carries TRBV6-5 and TRBJ2-7; D perhaps matches TRBD2 (5 bases). CDR3 length equals 15 residues. Trimming left V 2 bases short and J 3 bases short, with 14 bases between. CDR1 and CDR2 from the germline V gene are MNHEY and SVGAGI. CDR3 coding DNA: TGTGCCAGCAGTTACACGGGGAGATTAATCTACGAGCAGTACTTC. It codes for CASSYTGRLIYEQYF.

The chain has TRBV4-2 and TRBJ2-1, with 9 bases identical to TRBD2. This CDR3 comprises 17 residues. Germline values: CDR1 LGHNA, CDR2 YNFKEQ. V gave up 0 bases and J gave up 0 bases; unmatched junction bases: 3. The CDR3 coding sequence is TGTGCCAGCAGCCAAGAGCTAGCGGGAAGCTCCTACAATGAGCAGTTCTTC. Translating it yields CASSQELAGSSYNEQFF.

The J gene is TRBJ2-3, the V gene TRBV6-6; TRBD2 is a possible D gene (6 bases). V dropped 5 bases and J dropped 4 bases, with 13 bases sitting between them. The CDR3 extends over 14 amino acids. In germline, CDR1 is MNHNY, CDR2 SVGAGI (reference sequence). CDR3 amino acids: CASSGIWDSDTQYF. The DNA of the CDR3 is TGTGCCAGCAGTGGGATCTGGGACTCAGATACGCAGTATTTT.

The rearrangement links TRBV18 to TRBJ2-7, with D perhaps matching TRBD1 (6 bases). The germline CDR1 and CDR2 sequences are KGHSH and LQKENI. V dropped 5 bases and J dropped 5 bases, with 10 bases sitting between them. There are 12 residues in the CDR3. The CDR3 protein is CASSSDSNEQYF. DNA of the CDR3: TGTGCCAGCTCATCGGACAGCAACGAGCAGTACTTC.

The chain links TRBV7-8 to TRBJ2-7; no reliable D call. The V gene's germline CDR1 is SGHVS and CDR2 FQNEAQ. V was trimmed by 2 bases and J by 5 bases, leaving 16 bases between them. The CDR3 is 15 amino acids. For the CDR3, the DNA is TGTGCCAGCAGCTTAACCCGCGGAAAAACCCACGAGCAGTACTTC. This translates into CASSLTRGKTHEQYF.

The chain is built from TRBV27 and TRBJ2-6; D is perhaps TRBD1 or TRBD2 (6 bases each). V shed 5 bases and J shed 0 bases, with 17 bases lying between them. This CDR3 has 18 residues. The germline CDR1 and CDR2 sequences are MNHEY and SMNVEV (reference sequence). CDR3 bases: TGTGCCAGCAGTCCGCGGAGGGGGGCGGTCTCTGGGGCCAACGTCCTGACTTTC. Protein product: CASSPRRGAVSGANVLTF.

This chain links TRBV7-9 with TRBJ2-3; weak D call: TRBD2 (6 bases). CDR3 length: 18 residues. V gave up 3 bases and J gave up 3 bases, with 22 bases separating them. CDR1 is SEHNR and CDR2 is FQNEAQ in the germline V gene (reference sequence). CDR3 residues: CASSFPGTGERTTDTQYF. In DNA, the CDR3 is TGTGCCAGCAGCTTTCCCGGGACGGGAGAACGGACGACAGATACGCAGTATTTT.

Worth noting for this clone: A read error is possible here, since a much larger clone lies one base away. The V gene is TRBV7-7, the J gene TRBJ2-5; D is undetermined. The CDR3 sequence is 11 residues long. Trimming removed 3 bases from V and 5 bases from J, with 4 bases in between. Germline V gives CDR1 SSHAT, CDR2 FNYEAQ (reference sequence). Written as DNA, the CDR3 is TGTGCCAGCAGCTTTGGGGAGACCCAGTACTTC. This codes for CASSFGETQYF.

The chain has TRBV28 and TRBJ2-1; possibly TRBD2 for D (6 bases). CDR1 and CDR2 from the germline V gene are MDHEN and SYDVKM. Trimming stripped 11 bases from V and 5 bases from J, with 16 bases between. CDR3 length: 13 residues. CDR3 protein: CAVIAVNNNEQFF. The CDR3 DNA reads as TGTGCCGTGATAGCGGTAAACAACAATGAGCAGTTCTTC.

V gene TRBV4-2 combines with J gene TRBJ2-7; perhaps TRBD2 as D (6 bases). Germline CDR1 and CDR2: LGHNA and YNFKEQ. The germline V and J ends were trimmed by 2 bases and 3 bases, with 26 bases remaining between them. The CDR3 has 19 amino acids. The CDR3 DNA follows: TGTGCCAGCAGCCAAACCCTTGGGGGGTGGGCCCCGACCTTCTACGAGCAGTACTTC. As protein: CASSQTLGGWAPTFYEQYF.

This clone has just one count. The chain has TRBV15 and TRBJ2-1; maybe TRBD2 (5 bases). In germline, CDR1 is LNHNV, CDR2 YYDKDF (reference sequence). Trimming stripped 8 bases from V and 0 bases from J, with 17 bases between. The CDR3 loop spans 16 amino acids. The CDR3 bases are TGTGCCACCGGCAACTCAGCGGATAGCTCCTACAATGAGCAGTTCTTC. This sequence encodes CATGNSADSSYNEQFF.

The J gene is TRBJ2-6, the V gene TRBV10-3, with a weak D call TRBD1 (5 bases). The length of the CDR3 is 18 residues. V lost 3 bases to trimming and J lost 2 bases, with 17 bases between them. Germline CDR1 and CDR2: ENHRY and SYGVKD. DNA of the CDR3: TGTGCCATCAGTGATGCAGGGCTCCTAAAAACTGGGGCCAACGTCCTGACTTTC. Amino acids: CAISDAGLLKTGANVLTF.

This chain links TRBV2 with TRBJ2-7; D remains ambiguous. The CDR3 has 12 amino acids. Trimming pared 5 bases from V and 2 bases from J, leaving 7 bases between. In germline, CDR1 is SNHLY, CDR2 FYNNEI. DNA of the CDR3: TGTGCCAGCAGTTTTGACGCCTACGAGCAGTACTTC. This encodes CASSFDAYEQYF.

This clone was seen many times. V usage is TRBV2 and J usage is TRBJ2-2; TRBD2 aligns across 8 bases. Germline values: CDR1 SNHLY, CDR2 FYNNEI. With 6 bases clipped from V and 6 bases from J, the junction kept 9 bases outside the gene matches. The CDR3 totals 15 residues. CDR3: CASRPGGGKAGELFF. The CDR3 region has the DNA TGTGCCAGCAGGCCCGGGGGGGGTAAAGCCGGGGAGCTGTTTTTT.

The chain recombines TRBV23-1 with TRBJ1-5; 8 bases match TRBD1. TRBV23-1 is reported as an ORF; its role is uncertain. Trimming took 2 bases from V and 2 from J; bases not matched to a gene: 11. The CDR3 runs to 18 residues. CDR3 region: CASSQVAGGAGGNQPQHF. For the CDR3, the DNA is TGCGCCAGCAGTCAAGTCGCAGGGGGCGCGGGGGGCAATCAGCCCCAGCATTTT.

This sequence joins TRBV5-6 and TRBJ1-1; 8 bases agree with TRBD1. Germline assignment: CDR1 SGHDT and CDR2 YYEEEE. V shed 0 bases, J shed 8 bases, and the junction held 6 bases outside the gene matches. CDR3 length: 14 residues. CDR3 nucleotide sequence: TGTGCCAGCAGCTTGGGGCGAGGGGACAGGGAAGCTTTCTTT. This codes for CASSLGRGDREAFF.

V is TRBV7-2 and J is TRBJ1-4; 9 nucleotides match TRBD1. Trimming took 1 base from V and 5 from J; bases not matched to a gene: 2. The CDR3 is 15 amino acids. Germline V gene lookup returns CDR1 SGHTA and CDR2 FQGNSA. CDR3 in amino acids: CASSLVGTGNEKLFF. The CDR3 nucleotides read TGTGCCAGCAGCTTAGTTGGGACAGGGAATGAAAAACTGTTTTTT.

As concerns this clone: A single base separates this from a much larger clone, so it may be a read error. In the same sample, other DNA sequences code for this CDR3. The chain links TRBV27 to TRBJ2-3; 12 bases line up with TRBD2. Germline values: CDR1 MNHEY, CDR2 SMNVEV (reference sequence). The trim removed 4 bases at V and 3 bases at J, leaving 2 bases unmatched. The CDR3 loop spans 15 amino acids. The chain's CDR3 is CASSSLAGGTDTQYF. The CDR3 coding sequence is TGTGCCAGCAGTTCCCTAGCGGGAGGGACAGATACGCAGTATTTT.

This clone has only a few counts. This chain uses TRBV7-7 with TRBJ2-5, with D hard to call. Trimming pared 4 bases from V and 2 bases from J, leaving 11 bases between. Germline V CDR1 and CDR2: SSHAT, FNYEAQ (reference sequence). This CDR3 is 14 amino acids long. CDR3 amino acids: CASSYGIGQETQYF. CDR3 in DNA: TGTGCCAGCAGCTACGGCATAGGTCAAGAGACCCAGTACTTC.

The V gene is TRBV5-1, the J gene TRBJ2-1, with no clear D. This CDR3 spans 12 amino acids. Germline V lookup: CDR1 SGHRS, CDR2 YFSETQ. Trimming removed 0 bases at V and 10 bases at J, with 8 bases between. Written as DNA, the CDR3 is TGCGCCAGCAGCTTGGCGTCTGAGGAGCAGTTCTTC. Amino acid sequence: CASSLASEEQFF.

This clone was detected a few times. This chain links TRBV11-2 with TRBJ2-7; TRBD1 agrees at 9 bases. CDR1 and CDR2 (germline): SGHAT, FQNNGV. J was trimmed by 4 bases and V by 5 bases; bases with no gene match: 12. The CDR3 has 16 residues. Here the CDR3 reads CASSITSGTGKYEQYF. Written as DNA, the CDR3 is TGTGCCAGCAGCATCACCTCCGGGACAGGGAAATACGAGCAGTACTTC.

V is TRBV28 and J is TRBJ2-7; 10 positions agree with TRBD2. V lost 8 bases to trimming and J lost 2 bases; unmatched junction nucleotides: 0. From germline, CDR1 is MDHEN and CDR2 SYDVKM. The CDR3 length is 12 residues. CDR3 nucleotides: TGTGCCAGCCTAGCGGGGGCCTACGAGCAGTACTTC. Protein: CASLAGAYEQYF. The full variable domain, completed using reference TRBV28 and TRBJ2-7, is DVKVTQSSRYLVKRTGEKVFLECVQDMDHENMFWYRQDPGLGLRLIYFSYDVKMKEKGDIPEGYSVSREKKERFSLILESASTNQTSMYLCASLAGAYEQYFGPGTRLTVT.

The chain is built from TRBV2 and TRBJ2-3; 9 bases match TRBD2. The germline V gene has CDR1 SNHLY and CDR2 FYNNEI. The CDR3 runs 15 residues. V dropped 4 bases and J dropped 4; count of bases not matched to a gene: 6. CDR3 in DNA: TGTGCCAGCAGTGTTGAGGGACTAGCATCAGATACGCAGTATTTT. Its translation is CASSVEGLASDTQYF.

V gene TRBV6-1 combines with J gene TRBJ1-5, with 7 bases fitting TRBD1. The ends lost 7 bases at V and 5 bases at J; junction bases unmatched: 5. Germline CDR1 is MNHNS and CDR2 is SASEGT. CDR3 length equals 13 residues. The CDR3 sequence is CASKGQPYQPQHF. DNA of the CDR3: TGTGCCAGCAAGGGACAGCCTTATCAGCCCCAGCATTTT.